Listed below are T cell receptor beta chains from one sample, sequenced in a study of OX40 agonist ivuxolimab in advanced cancers. Some clones are missing from TCRdb's copy, which holds only in-frame ones; the method was immunoSEQ multiplex PCR. The table has more than 50,000 clones, 60% to 80% seen once. This specimen consisted of CD4+ or CD8+ T cells sorted from blood, obtained in a trial of the OX40 agonist ivuxolimab. The source of these receptors is an adult with an advanced solid tumor such as melanoma, head and neck, liver or kidney cancer. CDR3s include the opening cysteine and the closing phenylalanine or tryptophan. The D gene is left open where the match is weak. Clone size appears in some rows only: once, few, many, or a class for an expanded clone.

>TRBJ1-5|TRBD1|TRBV5-8|few
TGTGCCAGCAGCCACCGGACAGGGCGCAATCAGCCCCAGCATTTT
CASSHRTGRNQPQHF
>TRBJ1-2|NA|TRBV27|NA
TGTGCCAGCAGTTTAAAACAGACCAATGGCTACACCTTC
CASSLKQTNGYTF
>TRBJ1-2|TRBD1|TRBV18|NA
TGTGCCAGCTCACCGCGTTCTGACAGGGAAGGGGGCTACACCTTC
CASSPRSDREGGYTF
>TRBJ2-7|TRBD1|TRBV30|NA
TGTGCCTGGAGTCGGGGACAGGGGACCTACGAGCAGTACTTC
CAWSRGQGTYEQYF
>TRBJ2-5|NA|TRBV29-1|NA
TGCAGCGTTGAAGGGGGCCAAGAGACCCAGTACTTC
CSVEGGQETQYF
>TRBJ1-5|NA|TRBV28|NA
TGTGCCAGCAGGTCATATGGTAGGGGAGCGGGAAGCAATCAGCCCCAGCATTTT
CASRSYGRGAGSNQPQHF
>TRBJ2-2|NA|TRBV7-2|NA
TGTGCCAGCAGCCCCCATGGCACATACGCGAACACCGGGGAGCTGTTTTTT
CASSPHGTYANTGELFF
>TRBJ1-1|NA|TRBV5-1|NA
TGCGCCAGCAGCTTGGGGCAGGGTGGGCTGAACACTGAAGCTTTCTTT
CASSLGQGGLNTEAFF
>TRBJ2-7|TRBD2|TRBV4-3|NA
TGCGCCAGCAGCCAAGCGGGGGGGGGCCACGAGCAGTACTTC
CASSQAGGGHEQYF
>TRBJ2-3|TRBD2|TRBV7-2|NA
TGTGCCAGCAGCTTAGGACGCGGGGGGAGTGGAGATACGCAGTATTTT
CASSLGRGGSGDTQYF
>TRBJ2-7|TRBD1|TRBV6-5|NA
TGTGCCAGCACCGTGACAGGGGGCTCCTACGAGCAGTACTTC
CASTVTGGSYEQYF
>TRBJ2-3|NA|TRBV25-1|few
TGTGCCTCCCAAAACTTGGGCATAGGCACAGATACGCAGTATTTT
CASQNLGIGTDTQYF
>TRBJ1-1|TRBD1|TRBV7-2|NA
TGTGCCAGCAGCTCGGGACAGCCTTTTGAAGCTTTCTTT
CASSSGQPFEAFF
>TRBJ1-2|NA|TRBV2|once
TGTGCCAGCAGTGAGGGGGAGGGTAGAGGTCTTGGCTACACCTTC
CASSEGEGRGLGYTF
>TRBJ1-4|TRBD1|TRBV15|NA
TGTGCCACCAGCAACCTCCCCGGGACAGCCTATAATGAAAAACTGTTTTTT
CATSNLPGTAYNEKLFF
>TRBJ1-1|NA|TRBV28|medium-sized
TGTGCCAGCAGTCCCCCGACTAAGGGGACTCCTGAAGCTTTCTTT
CASSPPTKGTPEAFF
>TRBJ1-1|TRBD1|TRBV16|NA
TGTGCCAGCAGCCAATCGACAGGGGGAGTCGGCACTGAAGCTTTCTTT
CASSQSTGGVGTEAFF
>TRBJ1-2|TRBD1|TRBV4-2|few
TGTGCCAGCAGCCCACAGGGGAGGGAGGACTATGGCTACACCTTC
CASSPQGREDYGYTF
>TRBJ2-3|NA|TRBV5-1|NA
TGCGCCAGCAGCTCGATTACAGGGACAGATACGCAGTATTTT
CASSSITGTDTQYF